This T cell receptor (beta chain) appears in the sequencing data of a study of cytomegalovirus exposure and HLA in healthy donors. At the level of the study: Researchers previously reported finding roughly 120 million unique TCR beta sequences from some 180 million T cells.

The CDR3 runs to 17 residues. Germline V gene data show CDR1 as SGHAT and CDR2 as FQNNGV. The germline V and J ends were trimmed by 2 bases and 2 bases, with 15 bases remaining between them. In the PCR, 60 Vbeta and 13 Jbeta primers were used. Method: immunoSEQ multiplex PCR; TCRdb's copy keeps in-frame clones and lacks some. This sample carries some 200,000 clones, approximately 80% of them seen once, and the ten largest clones take 2% to 2.5%. The chain links TRBV11-2 to TRBJ2-2; D is perhaps TRBD2 (5 bases). Sequenced input: PBMCs. This sequence originates from a woman aged 30 to 39 in good health and CMV-seronegative. CDR3 residues: CASSLRWLSGNTGELFF. Written as DNA, the CDR3 is TGTGCCAGCAGCTTAAGGTGGTTATCGGGAAACACCGGGGAGCTGTTTTTT.